The 26 T cell receptor beta chains in this list originate from one sample, sequenced in a study of OX40 agonist ivuxolimab in advanced cancers. Profiled with immunoSEQ multiplex PCR; TCRdb holds only in-frame clones, not every one. The table includes 40,000 to 60,000 clones, almost 80% detected once. The input for sequencing was CD4+ or CD8+ T cells sorted from blood, taken in a trial of the OX40 agonist ivuxolimab. The origin of the receptors is an adult with an advanced solid tumor such as melanoma, head and neck, liver or kidney cancer.

This sequence joins TRBV6-1 and TRBJ1-6, with D possibly being TRBD1 (5 bases). The V gene's germline CDR1 is MNHNS and CDR2 SASEGT. CDR3 length: 15 amino acids. The V end was cut by 5 bases, the J end by 2 bases, with 10 bases between. CDR3 loop: CASSSTGPYNSPLHF. CDR3 sequence (DNA): TGTGCCAGCAGTTCAACAGGTCCCTATAATTCACCCCTCCACTTT.

J is TRBJ2-3 and V is TRBV9; 9 positions match TRBD2. This CDR3 is built from 16 residues. Germline CDR1 SGDLS, CDR2 YYNGEE. The V segment lost 6 bases and the J segment 2 bases; nucleotides outside the gene matches: 10. This chain's CDR3 is CASTRRASGDTDTQYF. CDR3 bases: TGTGCCAGCACCCGTAGAGCTAGCGGGGACACAGATACGCAGTATTTT.

The V gene is TRBV7-2, the J gene TRBJ2-1, with TRBD2 identical over 7 bases. This CDR3 comprises 15 residues. The germline CDR1 and CDR2 sequences are SGHTA and FQGNSA. Germline trimming cut 1 base from V and 7 bases from J; bases unmatched to any gene: 7. This CDR3 is CASSLVWGGENEQFF. Here the CDR3 DNA reads TGTGCCAGCAGCTTAGTTTGGGGGGGAGAGAATGAGCAGTTCTTC.

The rearrangement joins TRBV27 to TRBJ2-5, with a weak D call TRBD2 (5 bases). The V gene's germline CDR1 is MNHEY and CDR2 SMNVEV (reference sequence). The V end was cut by 5 bases, the J end by 1 base, with 8 bases between. This CDR3 spans 13 amino acids. The CDR3 here is CASSQTIQETQYF. CDR3 coding DNA: TGTGCCAGCAGTCAGACTATCCAAGAGACCCAGTACTTC.

The chain links TRBV7-8 to TRBJ1-1; no definite D call. Germline values: CDR1 SGHVS, CDR2 FQNEAQ. There are 13 residues in the CDR3. Trimming cost V 1 base and J 1 base, with 4 bases left between them. For the CDR3, the DNA is TGTGCCAGCAGCTTAGACAGGAACACTGAAGCTTTCTTT. Translated: CASSLDRNTEAFF.

V usage is TRBV19 and J usage is TRBJ2-7, with D unclear. Trimming cost V 5 bases and J 4 bases, with 15 bases left between them. The V gene's germline CDR1 is LNHDA and CDR2 SQIVND (reference sequence). The CDR3 consists of 14 residues. The CDR3 reads CASSLGPSQYEQYF. The DNA of the CDR3 is TGTGCCAGTAGTCTCGGGCCCTCTCAATACGAGCAGTACTTC.

This clone was seen many times. V gene TRBV6-5 combines with J gene TRBJ2-5, with a tentative D call TRBD1 (6 bases). The length of the CDR3 is 14 residues. Trimming shortened V by 2 bases and J by 5 bases, and 12 bases separated the two germline ends. CDR1 is MNHEY and CDR2 is SVGAGI in the germline V gene. CDR3 region: CASSYGQGMETQYF. For the CDR3, the DNA is TGTGCCAGCAGTTACGGTCAGGGGATGGAGACCCAGTACTTC.

This sequence joins TRBV2 and TRBJ1-2; D is possibly TRBD1 (5 bases). Per germline, CDR1 SNHLY and CDR2 FYNNEI. The V gene lost 2 bases and the J gene lost 4 bases, with 14 bases spanning the gap. The CDR3 contains 15 residues. In nucleotides, the CDR3 is TGTGCCAGCAGTGAACAGGGATTATCCTTCTATGGCTACACCTTC. This codes for CASSEQGLSFYGYTF.

As DNA, the CDR3 is TGTGCCAGTAGTATCGTATCGGCGGATGAGCAGTTCTTC. Protein sequence: CASSIVSADEQFF. The V and J genes are TRBV19 and TRBJ2-1; D not resolved. This CDR3 is built from 13 residues. V was cut by 3 bases and J by 8 bases, with 11 bases left in between. Germline V gives CDR1 LNHDA, CDR2 SQIVND (reference sequence).

V is TRBV11-2 and J is TRBJ2-4; TRBD1 agrees at 10 bases. Germline V gene data show CDR1 as SGHAT and CDR2 as FQNNGV. The junction had 7 bases not matched to a gene; V was cut back by 4 bases and J by 1 base. The CDR3 length is 17 residues. In nucleotides, the CDR3 is TGTGCCAGCAGCTCTAGGACAGGGGGTATCGCCAAAAACATTCAGTACTTC. Translated, it gives CASSSRTGGIAKNIQYF.

This clone was seen just once. The V gene is TRBV4-1, the J gene TRBJ1-5; TRBD1 matches at 7 bases. The V segment lost 4 bases and the J segment 2 bases; nucleotides outside the gene matches: 5. The CDR3 has 15 residues. Germline V gives CDR1 MGHRA, CDR2 YSYEKL. The CDR3 nucleotides are TGCGCCAGCAGCCCGGCAGGGGGTGGCAATCAGCCCCAGCATTTT. This sequence encodes CASSPAGGGNQPQHF.

The V and J genes are TRBV15 and TRBJ2-7; D not certain. The CDR3 sequence is 14 residues long. CDR1 and CDR2 from the germline V gene are LNHNV and YYDKDF (reference sequence). V dropped 1 base and J dropped 3 bases, with 10 bases sitting between them. CDR3 loop: CATSRGVNDYEQYF. Here the CDR3 DNA reads TGTGCCACCAGCAGAGGGGTGAACGACTACGAGCAGTACTTC. The full variable domain, with the rest looked up from reference TRBV15 and TRBJ2-7, is DAMVIQNPRYQVTQFGKPVTLSCSQTLNHNVMYWYQQKSSQAPKLLFHYYDKDFNNEADTPDNFQSRRPNTSFCFLDIRSPGLGDTAMYLCATSRGVNDYEQYFGPGTRLTVT.

The chain uses TRBV30 and TRBJ2-7; a weak D match, TRBD2 (6 bases). The CDR3 covers 13 residues. Trimming took 5 bases from V and 9 from J, leaving 20 bases between them. Germline CDR1 is GTSNPN and CDR2 is SVGIG (reference sequence). The CDR3 sequence is CAWSGGRDAWQYF. The CDR3 DNA reads as TGTGCCTGGTCCGGCGGGCGGGACGCCTGGCAGTACTTC.

The chain joins TRBV11-2 to TRBJ1-2, with 8 bases that match TRBD1. CDR1 is SGHAT, CDR2 FQNNGV, per germline. J was trimmed by 8 bases and V by 1 base; bases with no gene match: 9. CDR3 length: 15 amino acids. The CDR3 bases are TGTGCCAGCAGCTTAGCCGGACAGGGCAATTCGGGCTACACCTTC. This translates into CASSLAGQGNSGYTF.

The chain is built from TRBV7-6 and TRBJ2-7; possibly TRBD1 for D (6 bases). Germline values: CDR1 SGHVS, CDR2 FNYEAQ. The V end lost 5 bases, the J end lost 5 bases, and 13 bases lay between the germline ends. The CDR3 is 13 amino acids. In DNA, the CDR3 is TGTGCCAGCAGCCGGGGCGCAGGGGACGAGCAGTACTTC. Its protein product is CASSRGAGDEQYF.

The table lists this clone with a count of one. The chain couples TRBV1 to TRBJ2-1; the DNA was not used to check the table's D call, TRBD2. TRBV1 is assigned pseudogene status. The CDR3 contains 11 residues. CDR3 protein: CTPDRGNEQFF. The CDR3 nucleotides are TGCACTCCTGATCGGGGGAATGAGCAGTTCTTC.

V and J are TRBV6-1 and TRBJ2-7; D might be TRBD2 (6 bases). The CDR3 runs to 14 residues. Trimming stripped 3 bases from V and 5 bases from J, with 14 bases between. Per germline, CDR1 MNHNS and CDR2 SASEGT. The CDR3 region has the DNA TGTGCCAGCAGTGAGCCACGGGAGATTCACGAGCAGTACTTC. Protein product: CASSEPREIHEQYF.

This clone was recorded once. V gene TRBV9 combines with J gene TRBJ2-1, with D possibly TRBD2 on 5 matching bases. The CDR3 is 15 amino acids. The V gene's germline CDR1 is SGDLS and CDR2 YYNGEE. The V end lost 0 bases, the J end lost 5 bases, and 12 bases lay between the germline ends. The CDR3 nucleotides are TGTGCCAGCAGCGTAGGAGGGATAACCGACAATGAGCAGTTCTTC. It yields the protein CASSVGGITDNEQFF.

The genes are TRBV9 and TRBJ2-7, with D perhaps being TRBD1 or TRBD2 (5 bases each). Germline CDR1 reads SGDLS; CDR2 reads YYNGEE. The CDR3 spans 14 residues. Between the trimmed V and J ends, which lost 4 bases and 6 bases, there was a span of 17 bases. The CDR3 DNA sequence: TGTGCCAGCAGCAATTCCGGGACCGCCTTCGAGCAGTACTTC. This gives the protein CASSNSGTAFEQYF. The full variable domain, completed using reference TRBV9 and TRBJ2-7, is DSGVTQTPKHLITATGQRVTLRCSPRSGDLSVYWYQQSLDQGLQFLIQYYNGEERAKGNILERFSAQQFPDLHSELNLSSLELGDSALYFCASSNSGTAFEQYFGPGTRLTVT.

Worth noting for this clone: Likely a read error: the CDR3 ends without its conserved phenylalanine or tryptophan. V and J are TRBV7-9 and TRBJ1-6, with D unresolved. The CDR3 has 14 amino acids. Germline-derived CDR1 and CDR2 are SEHNR and FQNEAQ (reference sequence). V dropped 1 base and J dropped 7 bases, with 8 bases sitting between them. CDR3 residues: CASSLVVGNSPLHL. In DNA form, the CDR3 reads TGTGCCAGCAGCTTAGTGGTGGGGAATTCACCCCTCCACCTT.

For the CDR3, the DNA is TGTGCCAGCAGTCTCCCGACAGGGAGAAACACTGAAGCTTTCTTT. It is translated as CASSLPTGRNTEAFF. This sequence joins TRBV6-1 and TRBJ1-1; 7 bases fit TRBD1. The CDR3 has 15 residues. The V gene end was trimmed by 5 bases and the J gene end by 2 bases; junction bases not matched to a gene: 8. The germline gives CDR1 MNHNS, CDR2 SASEGT.

Only one count was recorded for this clone. V is TRBV2 and J is TRBJ1-1; D unresolved. Trimming pared 1 base from V and 0 bases from J, leaving 12 bases between. This CDR3 is 16 amino acids long. Germline CDR1 reads SNHLY; CDR2 reads FYNNEI. For the CDR3, the DNA is TGTGCCAGCAGTGAAGACGTTCGGCAGGTGAACACTGAAGCTTTCTTT. Its protein product is CASSEDVRQVNTEAFF. The full variable domain, in which reference TRBV2 and TRBJ1-1 provide the parts outside the CDR3, is EPEVTQTPSHQVTQMGQEVILRCVPISNHLYFYWYRQILGQKVEFLVSFYNNEISEKSEIFDDQFSVERPDGSNFTLKIRSTKLEDSAMYFCASSEDVRQVNTEAFFGQGTRLTVV.

This chain's CDR3 is CASSEQRTLYEQYF. For the CDR3, the DNA is TGTGCCAGCAGTGAACAAAGAACCCTCTACGAGCAGTACTTC. The chain joins TRBV2 to TRBJ2-7, with D uncertain. Germline V gene lookup returns CDR1 SNHLY and CDR2 FYNNEI. V dropped 2 bases and J dropped 3 bases, with 11 bases sitting between them. This CDR3 is built from 14 residues.

CDR3 nucleotides: TGTGCCAGCAGTTACTCCATAACTAGCGATAAGTTCTTC. Residues: CASSYSITSDKFF. The rearrangement uses TRBV6-5 and TRBJ2-1; TRBD2 aligns across 7 bases. The CDR3 sequence is 13 residues long. Germline CDR1 is MNHEY and CDR2 is SVGAGI. V was pared by 0 bases and J by 14 bases, with 7 bases of the junction left unmatched.

The V and J genes are TRBV19 and TRBJ1-1; 7 bases align to TRBD1. J was trimmed by 4 bases and V by 4 bases; bases with no gene match: 6. This CDR3 has 14 amino acids. Germline V gives CDR1 LNHDA, CDR2 SQIVND (reference sequence). The chain's CDR3 is CASSTSTGRTEAFF. CDR3 nucleotide sequence: TGTGCCAGTAGTACGTCGACAGGGCGCACTGAAGCTTTCTTT.

This clone was detected only a few times. The chain is built from TRBV7-2 and TRBJ2-1; no firm D call. The CDR3 spans 15 residues. From germline, CDR1 is SGHTA and CDR2 FQGNSA. V gave up 1 base and J gave up 6 bases, with 13 bases separating them. CDR3 in DNA: TGTGCCAGCAGCTTAGAGTACCAAAAAACCAATGAGCAGTTCTTC. It encodes CASSLEYQKTNEQFF.